Here is one TCR beta chain with its context. Its antigen is as yet unknown. Every isolated RNA sample was fully reverse transcribed, so sequencing captured expressed TCRB transcripts. Data came from immunoSEQ multiplex PCR; TCRdb stores just in-frame clones and leaves some out. The repertoire holds a few hundred thousand clones, approximately 13% seen once, with roughly 0.015% in the top ten. This specimen comes from a study of beta chain features in type 1 diabetes. Study conclusions and caveats: All four CD4+ subsets from Type 1 diabetes patients carried moderately but significantly shorter TCRB CDR3s. Healthy donors had naive, central memory and Treg TCRB repertoires that appeared less similar than those seen among patients. Using cDNA template may skew counts toward highly expressing activated cells.

Markers CD45RO/CCR7/CD25/CD127/CD95/CD27 served to sort CD4+ naive, central memory, regulatory and stem cell-like memory cells. V gave up 5 bases and J gave up 6 bases; unmatched junction bases: 6. The germline V gene encodes CDR1 MNHEY and CDR2 SVGAGI. There are 13 residues in the CDR3. Sequenced sample: naive CD4+ T cells from blood. The chain couples TRBV6-5 to TRBJ2-5; 7 nucleotides agree with TRBD2. This TCR was recovered from a woman aged 18-29 years with type 1 diabetes. CDR3 in DNA: TGTGCCAGCAGTAGCGGGATGGGAAAGACCCAGTACTTC. It codes for CASSSGMGKTQYF.